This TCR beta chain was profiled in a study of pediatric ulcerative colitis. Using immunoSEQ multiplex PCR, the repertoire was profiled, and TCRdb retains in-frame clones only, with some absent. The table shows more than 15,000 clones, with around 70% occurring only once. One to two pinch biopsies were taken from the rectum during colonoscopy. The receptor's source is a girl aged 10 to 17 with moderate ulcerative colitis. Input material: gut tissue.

CDR3 coding DNA: TGTGCCACCAGCCCACCCACGGGACGGCCTAATAATTCACCCCTCCACTTT. This codes for CATSPPTGRPNNSPLHF. V and J are TRBV15 and TRBJ1-6; TRBD1 is a possible D gene (5 bases). The germline V gene has CDR1 LNHNV and CDR2 YYDKDF (reference sequence). CDR3 length: 17 amino acids. V was cut by 5 bases and J by 5 bases, with 19 bases left in between.